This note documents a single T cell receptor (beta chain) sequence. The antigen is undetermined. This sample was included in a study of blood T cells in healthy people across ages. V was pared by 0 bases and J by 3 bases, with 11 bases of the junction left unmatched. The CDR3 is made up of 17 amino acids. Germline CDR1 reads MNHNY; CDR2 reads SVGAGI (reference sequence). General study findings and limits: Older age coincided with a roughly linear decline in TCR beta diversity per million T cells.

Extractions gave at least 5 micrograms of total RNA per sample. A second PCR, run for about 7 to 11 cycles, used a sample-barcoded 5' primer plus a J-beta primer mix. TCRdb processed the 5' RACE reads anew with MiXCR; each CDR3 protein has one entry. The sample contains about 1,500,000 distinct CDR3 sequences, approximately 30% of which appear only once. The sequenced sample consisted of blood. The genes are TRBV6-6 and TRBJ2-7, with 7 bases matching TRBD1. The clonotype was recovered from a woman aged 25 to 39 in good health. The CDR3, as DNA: TGTGCCAGCAGTTACTCTAAAGGACCGGGACAGAGCTACGAGCAGTACTTC. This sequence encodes CASSYSKGPGQSYEQYF.